This T cell receptor (beta chain) was captured in a study of PD-L1 blockade in urothelial cancer (dated by TCRdb to 2016 to 2017). Context from the whole study: Every patient began therapy in 2014 and was given atezolizumab 1,200 mg intravenously every 3 weeks. Whole exome sequencing and RNA sequencing of pretreatment tumors were performed alongside TCR sequencing in the same patients. Blood samples gave median yields of around 140,000 T cells and 83,000 or so unique TCRs, along with a median clonality of around 0.075. Around 29 patients had pretreatment blood TCR-seq, some 24 had at least one posttreatment blood collection, and some 24 had tumor TCR-seq. Blood samples were analyzed at two time points: 3 weeks after treatment start (second dose) and 6 weeks after treatment start. The study, an exploratory multi-omic analysis, examined somatic, immune and clinical correlates of response to PD-L1 blockade with atezolizumab in urothelial cancer. An ECOG performance status of 0 or 1 was recorded for the patients, and 0 to 3 prior chemotherapy regimens had been received by the patients. Durable clinical benefit was achieved by nine patients but not by the remaining 20. Pretreatment tumor samples and matched peripheral blood, collected serially before and after atezolizumab treatment, underwent TCR sequencing. Progression-free survival longer than 6 months counted as durable clinical benefit, and TCR features were additionally tested against both progression-free and overall survival. About 85% of the roughly 30 patients were males with bladder-origin urothelial cancer, and about 60% of the roughly 30 reported a prior smoking history. Paper-wide results and their limitations: A pretreatment peripheral blood TCR clonality below the median was linked to improved progression-free and overall survival. Patients with durable benefit showed greater expansion of tumor-associated TCR clones in peripheral blood 3 weeks after starting treatment (n of about 20, p = 0.022). Because of the small sample size (n ≈ 27) and the many exploratory analyses performed, the results are intended to be regarded as hypothesis-generating.

In regard to this clone: What this receptor recognizes is not known. No clone much larger than this one lies a single base away; base qualities are absent.

CDR1 SGHRS and CDR2 YFSETQ were looked up in the germline V gene. The CDR3 goes from the cysteine to the phenylalanine over 14 residues. The DNA shown is the 42-base CDR3, in frame from base 1. Compared with germline, V lacks 2 bases and J lacks 8 bases; bases without a gene match: 5. Explained via the paper, the time point label denotes: peripheral blood 6 weeks after treatment start. A cohort of 25 to 30 patients with locally advanced or metastatic urothelial carcinoma, treated at Memorial Sloan Kettering on a trial protocol, was included. Peripheral blood mononuclear cells were collected pretreatment and during treatment, with between 1 and 8 total time points per patient. The Qiagen DNeasy Blood extraction kit was used to purify genomic DNA from total PBMCs and tumor samples. Collected pretreatment and during treatment, PBMCs were isolated and stored as previously described. Each PCR received spiked-in synthetic TCR analog templates so that absolute template abundance could be estimated from read counts. The immunoSEQ assay used bias-controlled V and J gene primers to amplify TCRbeta CDR3 regions from genomic DNA. Rearranged TCRbeta segments were sequenced at approximately 20X coverage. Concerning the study's data processing: Clustering was used to correct sequencing errors, and CDR3s were annotated against IMGT so that V, D and J genes could be assigned. Downstream analyses used only productive TCRbeta rearrangements and left out out-of-frame or stop-codon sequences. Clonality was calculated as one minus the Shannon entropy normalized by the log of the number of unique productive sequences. Clones differing between time points or between blood and tumor were identified by Fisher's exact test with Benjamini-Hochberg correction at adjusted p below 0.01. Sourced from immuneACCESS, this table was stored by TCRdb with only in-frame sequences that have V and J called. A share of the clones is absent; for the studies checked, an unresolved V gene accounts for under half, and the remainder has no known explanation. That table gives V, J and clone size, and the DNA gave D and trimming. The sample profile shows fewer than 50,000 clones; about 90% of them were found once. The ten largest clonotypes hold 6% to 9.5% of the sample.

The sequence joins TRBV5-1 to TRBJ2-3, with TRBD2 identical over 10 junction bases. The sequences come from PBMCs, collected around atezolizumab (anti-PD-L1) treatment. The source is an older man with urothelial cancer. At the DNA level, the sequence is TGCGCCAGCAGCTTTACTAGCGGGAACCCTACGCAGTATTTT. This is translated as CASSFTSGNPTQYF.